The 11 T cell receptor beta chains listed next were all sequenced from one sample in a study of identical twins. TCRdb passed the 5' RACE reads through MiXCR, listing each CDR3 protein once. Of more than 650,000 distinct CDR3 sequences listed, approximately 6% are singletons. Sequencing used naive T cells sorted from blood. Receptors were obtained from a man younger than 35 in good health.

This clonotype was detected many times. The J gene is TRBJ2-5, the V gene TRBV6-2 or TRBV6-3, with 7 bases aligning to TRBD2. V was pared by 0 bases and J by 5 bases, with 3 bases of the junction left unmatched. Germline V gives CDR1 MNHEY, CDR2 SVGEGT. The CDR3 sequence is 14 residues long. Here the CDR3 DNA reads TGTGCCAGCAGTTACTCGGGAGGGCGGGAGACCCAGTACTTC. It yields the protein CASSYSGGRETQYF.

The rearrangement joins TRBV29-1 to TRBJ2-2; TRBD1 might be the D (6 bases). Germline V CDR1 and CDR2: SQVTM, ANQGSEA. V lost 6 bases to trimming and J lost 0 bases, with 11 bases between them. The CDR3 runs 14 residues. CDR3 sequence reads: CSVQGYANTGELFF. In DNA, the CDR3 is TGCAGCGTCCAGGGGTACGCGAACACCGGGGAGCTGTTTTTT.

This clonotype was detected many times. J is TRBJ1-5 and V is TRBV4-1; D is possibly TRBD1 (5 bases). Trimming took 0 bases from V and 11 from J, leaving 14 bases between them. The CDR3 length is 14 residues. CDR1 and CDR2 (germline): MGHRA, YSYEKL. The CDR3 reads CASSQEAGSSAQHF. CDR3 coding DNA: TGCGCCAGCAGCCAAGAGGCAGGGAGTTCGGCCCAGCATTTT.

This clonotype was detected ten times or more. V usage is TRBV5-1 and J usage is TRBJ1-4; D may be TRBD1 (5 bases). This CDR3 is built from 14 residues. CDR1 and CDR2 from the germline V gene are SGHRS and YFSETQ. Trimming left V 0 bases short and J 6 bases short, with 9 bases between. The chain's CDR3 is CASSLGRVDEKLFF. CDR3 DNA: TGCGCCAGCAGCTTGGGCAGGGTGGATGAAAAACTGTTTTTT. The variable domain in full, completed from reference TRBV5-1 and TRBJ1-4, reads KAGVTQTPRYLIKTRGQQVTLSCSPISGHRSVSWYQQTPGQGLQFLFEYFSETQRNKGNFPGRFSGRQFSNSRSEMNVSTLELGDSALYLCASSLGRVDEKLFFGSGTQLSVL.

This clonotype was observed many times. J is TRBJ1-2 and V is TRBV5-1; no reliable D call. Trimming removed 4 bases at V and 1 base at J, with 11 bases between. Germline CDR1 SGHRS, CDR2 YFSETQ. This CDR3 comprises 14 residues. The CDR3 spells CASSVDGYNYGYTF. For the CDR3, the DNA is TGCGCCAGCAGCGTGGACGGCTATAACTATGGCTACACCTTC.

This clonotype was detected many times. The genes are TRBV12-3 or TRBV12-4 and TRBJ2-4; D may be TRBD2 (6 bases). This CDR3 region has 16 residues. The V gene lost 3 bases and the J gene lost 1 base, with 13 bases spanning the gap. In nucleotides, the CDR3 is TGTGCCAGCAGTTTGTCAGGTAGCGGCGCCAAAAACATTCAGTACTTC. This codes for CASSLSGSGAKNIQYF.

This clonotype was picked up many times. V gene TRBV4-3 combines with J gene TRBJ2-2; D is uncertain. V was trimmed by 0 bases and J by 3 bases, leaving 2 bases between them. Germline V lookup: CDR1 LGHNA, CDR2 YSLEER. The CDR3 totals 13 residues. CDR3: CASSQDHTGELFF. The CDR3 DNA reads as TGCGCCAGCAGCCAAGACCACACCGGGGAGCTGTTTTTT.

Written as DNA, the CDR3 is TGTGCCAGCAGTTACCTTAGGGGGAAAAGCTCTGGAAACACCATATATTTT. Its translation: CASSYLRGKSSGNTIYF. This chain joins TRBV6-5 and TRBJ1-3, with D possibly TRBD1 on 6 matching bases. Trimming cost V 2 bases and J 0 bases, with 14 bases left between them. The CDR3 covers 17 residues. Germline V gene lookup returns CDR1 MNHEY and CDR2 SVGAGI.

The table lists this clonotype with many counts. The chain recombines TRBV29-1 with TRBJ1-1; D is uncertain. Germline V lookup: CDR1 SQVTM, CDR2 ANQGSEA. This CDR3 is 10 amino acids long. The V and J ends lost 7 bases and 8 bases respectively, with 11 bases between them. In DNA form, the CDR3 reads TGCAGCGGAGGTGGGGTCGAAGCTTTCTTT. Protein product: CSGGGVEAFF.

There are a few counts of this clonotype. The CDR3 DNA reads TGCGCCAGCAGCCCCGGACTAGCGGGAGCCTGGGGAGAGACCCAGTACTTC. As protein: CASSPGLAGAWGETQYF. The chain is built from TRBV5-1 and TRBJ2-5; 13 positions agree with TRBD2. Germline V gene sequence: CDR1 SGHRS, CDR2 YFSETQ. V gave up 4 bases and J gave up 4 bases; unmatched junction bases: 10. The CDR3 has 17 amino acids.

The chain links TRBV7-2 to TRBJ1-3; D is unresolved. Trimming left V 2 bases short and J 0 bases short, with 8 bases between. Germline CDR1 and CDR2: SGHTA and FQGNSA. The CDR3 contains 15 residues. CDR3 region: CASSLRGPSGNTIYF. The CDR3 bases are TGTGCCAGCAGCTTAAGAGGGCCCTCTGGAAACACCATATATTTT.